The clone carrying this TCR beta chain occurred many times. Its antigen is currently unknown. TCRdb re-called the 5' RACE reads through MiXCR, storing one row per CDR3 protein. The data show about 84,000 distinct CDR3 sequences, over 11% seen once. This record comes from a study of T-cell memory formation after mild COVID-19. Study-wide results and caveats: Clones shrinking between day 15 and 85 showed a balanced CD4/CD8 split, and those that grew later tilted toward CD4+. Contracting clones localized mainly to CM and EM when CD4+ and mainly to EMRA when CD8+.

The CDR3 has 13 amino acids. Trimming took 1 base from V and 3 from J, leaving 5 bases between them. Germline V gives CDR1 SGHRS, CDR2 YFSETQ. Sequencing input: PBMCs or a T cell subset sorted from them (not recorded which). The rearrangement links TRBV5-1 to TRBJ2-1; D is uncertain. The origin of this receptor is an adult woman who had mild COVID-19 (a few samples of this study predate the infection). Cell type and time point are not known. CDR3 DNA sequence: TGCGCCAGCAGCTTGATGGGCTACAATGAGCAGTTCTTC. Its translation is CASSLMGYNEQFF.